The 14 T cell receptor beta chains presented below share a single source sample, sequenced in a study of post-analysis software for immune sequencing data. Findings and limits, study-wide: In patients, about five TRBV segments were more frequent than in controls, with TRBV5-6, TRBV5-1 and TRBV20-1 among them.

Their antigen targets remain unknown. TCR beta cDNA libraries included unique molecular identifiers. TCRdb reprocessed the PCR reads via MiXCR and lists one record per CDR3 protein. The sample shows over 700,000 distinct CDR3 sequences, 30% of them seen only once. The material sequenced was blood. The receptors were gathered from a girl between 5 and 17 years old with multiple sclerosis.

This clonotype occurred many times. CDR3 nucleotides: TGCAGCGTTGGCGTCGGAGGCACAGATACGCAGTATTTT. It translates to CSVGVGGTDTQYF. V and J are TRBV29-1 and TRBJ2-3; D call uncertain. The germline CDR1 and CDR2 sequences are SQVTM and ANQGSEA. Trimming took 4 bases from V and 1 from J, leaving 9 bases between them. CDR3 size: 13 residues.

The sample holds many counts of this clonotype. One junction end does not reproduce the germline sequence, and a read error may be involved. The V call is TRBV6-5, the J call TRBJ2-5, with D unresolved. Germline V gene data show CDR1 as MNHEY and CDR2 as SVGAGI. The CDR3 is 11 residues long. The CDR3 region has the DNA TGCGCCAGCAGCGCTAGGGAGACCCAGTACTTC. Translating gives CASSARETQYF.

On this clonotype: One end of the junction is discordant with germline, which a read error may explain. The chain recombines TRBV6-1 with TRBJ2-1, with D uncertain. This CDR3 has 14 residues. Germline V gives CDR1 MNHNS, CDR2 SASEGT. The CDR3 here is CVSSVTTSYNEQFF. The CDR3 bases are TGTGTCAGCAGTGTCACGACCTCCTACAATGAGCAGTTCTTC.

This clonotype has more than one count but fewer than ten. The chain joins TRBV9 to TRBJ1-2; no clear D. The CDR3 sequence is 16 residues long. CDR1 and CDR2 from the germline V gene are SGDLS and YYNGEE. Trimming removed 0 bases from V and 2 bases from J, with 14 bases in between. CDR3 bases: TGTGCCAGCAGCGTAGCTCTTCCCAGGCCCAACTATGGCTACACCTTC. Its protein is CASSVALPRPNYGYTF.

The chain uses TRBV27 and TRBJ1-4; a possible D gene is TRBD1 (6 bases). The V and J ends lost 5 bases and 8 bases respectively, with 18 bases between them. CDR3 length equals 15 residues. In germline, CDR1 is MNHEY, CDR2 SMNVEV (reference sequence). The CDR3 bases are TGTGCCAGCAGTACTAACGGGGGCTCGAAGGAAAAACTGTTTTTT. It is translated as CASSTNGGSKEKLFF.

In its sample, this clonotype was seen a few times. The chain has TRBV27 and TRBJ1-2, with D unresolved. Germline CDR1 reads MNHEY; CDR2 reads SMNVEV (reference sequence). V shed 4 bases and J shed 5 bases, with 14 bases lying between them. The CDR3 contains 14 residues. DNA of the CDR3: TGTGCCAGCAGTTCCCTCCCGATTCGGTATGGCTACACCTTC. This codes for CASSSLPIRYGYTF.

This clonotype has only a few counts. In DNA, the CDR3 is TGTGCCAGCCGAATTGCGCAGGGCAATCAGCCCCAGCATTTT. This encodes CASRIAQGNQPQHF. The genes are TRBV6-2 or TRBV6-3 and TRBJ1-5; D is uncertain. In germline, CDR1 is MNHEY, CDR2 SVGEGT. The CDR3 runs 14 residues. The V end was cut by 8 bases, the J end by 2 bases, with 13 bases between.

V usage is TRBV6-1 and J usage is TRBJ1-5; the match to TRBD1 covers 7 bases. The CDR3 is 15 amino acids. Germline lookup yields CDR1 MNHNS and CDR2 SASEGT. The V segment lost 0 bases and the J segment 7 bases; nucleotides outside the gene matches: 6. Here the CDR3 DNA reads TGTGCCAGCAGTGAAGCAGGGGGCGCGGCCCAGCCCCAGCATTTT. Encoded protein: CASSEAGGAAQPQHF.

This clonotype was seen more than once but under ten times. The genes are TRBV28 and TRBJ2-6; maybe TRBD1 (6 bases). Between the trimmed V and J ends, which lost 7 bases and 0 bases, there was a span of 25 bases. This CDR3 comprises 20 residues. Looked up from germline, CDR1 is MDHEN and CDR2 is SYDVKM. CDR3 coding DNA: TGTGCCAGCACTCACCGGCCAGGGGCCTTGAGATACTCTGGGGCCAACGTCCTGACTTTC. It yields the protein CASTHRPGALRYSGANVLTF.

The chain links TRBV4-1 to TRBJ2-5, with no clear D. Germline CDR1 and CDR2: MGHRA and YSYEKL. The CDR3 extends over 17 amino acids. The germline V and J ends were trimmed by 0 bases and 2 bases, with 16 bases remaining between them. In DNA, the CDR3 is TGCGCCAGCAGCCAAGAGGGTTTTCCGTCCAGACAAGAGACCCAGTACTTC. Protein sequence: CASSQEGFPSRQETQYF.

The chain joins TRBV12-3 or TRBV12-4 to TRBJ2-2; either TRBD1 or TRBD2 may supply D (5 bases each). This CDR3 is built from 16 residues. Trimming cost V 3 bases and J 8 bases, with 19 bases left between them. CDR3 protein: CASSFDGTYLSGELFF. CDR3 nucleotides: TGTGCCAGCAGTTTTGACGGGACCTACTTGTCGGGGGAGCTGTTTTTT.

This clonotype came up a few times. The rearrangement joins TRBV29-1 to TRBJ1-4; a weak D match, TRBD1 (5 bases). The CDR3 has 12 residues. V lost 5 bases, J lost 8 bases, and 12 bases lay in between. Germline V gene lookup returns CDR1 SQVTM and CDR2 ANQGSEA. CDR3 nucleotide sequence: TGCAGCGTTCGGCAGGGTGGCGAAAAACTGTTTTTT. Residues: CSVRQGGEKLFF.

The chain couples TRBV24-1 to TRBJ2-1, with D hard to call. This CDR3 region has 18 residues. Germline loops: CDR1 KGHDR, CDR2 SFDVKD. V was pared by 0 bases and J by 5 bases, with 19 bases between. DNA of the CDR3: TGTGCCACCAGTGATTTGCCCCTTCACGACCGAGGACACAATGAGCAGTTCTTC. Residues: CATSDLPLHDRGHNEQFF.

The chain uses TRBV6-1 and TRBJ1-5, with D uncertain. The germline gives CDR1 MNHNS, CDR2 SASEGT. This CDR3 comprises 13 residues. V shed 1 base and J shed 8 bases, with 9 bases lying between them. As DNA, the CDR3 is TGTGCCAGCAGTGAAGTCAAAGCGGAGCCCCAGCATTTT. Its protein is CASSEVKAEPQHF.